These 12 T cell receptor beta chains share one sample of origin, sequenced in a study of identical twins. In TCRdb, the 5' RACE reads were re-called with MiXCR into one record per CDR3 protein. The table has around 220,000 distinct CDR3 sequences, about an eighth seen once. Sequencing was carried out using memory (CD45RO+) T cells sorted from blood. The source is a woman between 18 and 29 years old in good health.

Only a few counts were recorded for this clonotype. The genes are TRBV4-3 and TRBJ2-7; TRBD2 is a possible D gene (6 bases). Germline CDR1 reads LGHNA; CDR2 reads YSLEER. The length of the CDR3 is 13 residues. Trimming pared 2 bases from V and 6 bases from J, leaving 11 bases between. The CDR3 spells CASSQTGDSEQYF. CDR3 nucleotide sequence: TGCGCCAGCAGCCAAACGGGGGACTCCGAGCAGTACTTC.

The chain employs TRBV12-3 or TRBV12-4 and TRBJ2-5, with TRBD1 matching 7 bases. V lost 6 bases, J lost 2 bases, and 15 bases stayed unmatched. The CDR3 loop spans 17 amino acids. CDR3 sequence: CASRAPVLQGQQETQYF. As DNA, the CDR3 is TGTGCCAGCAGAGCACCGGTTTTACAGGGACAGCAAGAGACCCAGTACTTC.

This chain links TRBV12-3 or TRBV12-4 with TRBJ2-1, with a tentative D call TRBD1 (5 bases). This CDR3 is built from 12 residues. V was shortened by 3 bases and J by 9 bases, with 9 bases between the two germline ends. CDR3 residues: CASSFHDSEQFF. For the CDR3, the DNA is TGTGCCAGCAGTTTCCACGACAGTGAGCAGTTCTTC.

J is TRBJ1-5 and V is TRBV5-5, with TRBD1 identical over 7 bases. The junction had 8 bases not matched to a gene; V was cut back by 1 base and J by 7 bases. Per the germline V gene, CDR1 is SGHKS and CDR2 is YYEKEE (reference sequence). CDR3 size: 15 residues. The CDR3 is CASSLSLGGGQPQHF. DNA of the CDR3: TGTGCCAGCAGCTTGTCTTTAGGGGGCGGCCAGCCCCAGCATTTT.

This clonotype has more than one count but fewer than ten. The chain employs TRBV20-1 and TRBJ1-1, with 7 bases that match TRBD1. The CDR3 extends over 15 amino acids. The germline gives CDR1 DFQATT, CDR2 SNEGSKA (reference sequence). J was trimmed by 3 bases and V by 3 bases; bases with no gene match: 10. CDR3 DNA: TGCAGTGCTAGCAGATCCCAGGGGGTGGACACTGAAGCTTTCTTT. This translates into CSASRSQGVDTEAFF.

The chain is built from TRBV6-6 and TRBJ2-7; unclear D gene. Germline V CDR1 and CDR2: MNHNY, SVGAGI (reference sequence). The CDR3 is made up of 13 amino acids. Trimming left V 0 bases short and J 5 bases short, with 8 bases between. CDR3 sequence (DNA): TGTGCCAGCAGTTACTCGGTAGGAGACGAGCAGTACTTC. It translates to CASSYSVGDEQYF.

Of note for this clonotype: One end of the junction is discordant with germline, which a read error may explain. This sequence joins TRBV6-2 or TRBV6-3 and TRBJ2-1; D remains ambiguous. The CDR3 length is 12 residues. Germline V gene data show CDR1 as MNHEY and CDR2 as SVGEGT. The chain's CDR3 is CASSPLSLGRVF. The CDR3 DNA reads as TGTGCCAGCAGTCCCCTGTCCCTAGGCAGAGTCTTC.

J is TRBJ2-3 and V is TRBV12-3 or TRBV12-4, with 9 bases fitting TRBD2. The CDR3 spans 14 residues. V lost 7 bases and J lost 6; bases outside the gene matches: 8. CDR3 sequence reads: CASTQETSGDTQYF. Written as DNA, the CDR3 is TGTGCCAGCACCCAGGAGACTAGCGGCGATACGCAGTATTTT.

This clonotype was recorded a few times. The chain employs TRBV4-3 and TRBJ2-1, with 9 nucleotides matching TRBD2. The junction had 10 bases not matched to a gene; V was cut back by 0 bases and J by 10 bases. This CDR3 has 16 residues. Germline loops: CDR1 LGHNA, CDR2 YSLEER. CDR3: CASSQEGVAGAGEQFF. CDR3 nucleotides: TGCGCCAGCAGCCAAGAAGGAGTAGCGGGAGCAGGGGAGCAGTTCTTC.

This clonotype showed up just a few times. CDR3 region: CASRVGQGNQPQHF. The DNA of the CDR3 is TGTGCCAGCAGGGTGGGACAGGGGAATCAGCCCCAGCATTTT. The V gene is TRBV12-3 or TRBV12-4, the J gene TRBJ1-5, with 10 bases that match TRBD1. Trimming removed 6 bases from V and 4 bases from J; junction bases left unmatched: 3. The CDR3 totals 14 residues.

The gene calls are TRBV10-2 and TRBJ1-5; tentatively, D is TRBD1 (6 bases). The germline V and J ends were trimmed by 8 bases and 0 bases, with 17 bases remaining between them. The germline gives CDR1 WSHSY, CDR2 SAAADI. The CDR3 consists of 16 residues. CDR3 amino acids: CASGAIGQSSNQPQHF. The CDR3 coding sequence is TGCGCCAGCGGAGCCATCGGACAGAGTAGCAATCAGCCCCAGCATTTT.

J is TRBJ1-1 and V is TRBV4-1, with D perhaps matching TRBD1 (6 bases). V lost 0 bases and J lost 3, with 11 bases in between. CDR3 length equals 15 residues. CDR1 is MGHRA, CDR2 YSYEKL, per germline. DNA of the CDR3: TGCGCCAGCAGCCAAGAAACGGGGGCGCACACTGAAGCTTTCTTT. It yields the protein CASSQETGAHTEAFF.